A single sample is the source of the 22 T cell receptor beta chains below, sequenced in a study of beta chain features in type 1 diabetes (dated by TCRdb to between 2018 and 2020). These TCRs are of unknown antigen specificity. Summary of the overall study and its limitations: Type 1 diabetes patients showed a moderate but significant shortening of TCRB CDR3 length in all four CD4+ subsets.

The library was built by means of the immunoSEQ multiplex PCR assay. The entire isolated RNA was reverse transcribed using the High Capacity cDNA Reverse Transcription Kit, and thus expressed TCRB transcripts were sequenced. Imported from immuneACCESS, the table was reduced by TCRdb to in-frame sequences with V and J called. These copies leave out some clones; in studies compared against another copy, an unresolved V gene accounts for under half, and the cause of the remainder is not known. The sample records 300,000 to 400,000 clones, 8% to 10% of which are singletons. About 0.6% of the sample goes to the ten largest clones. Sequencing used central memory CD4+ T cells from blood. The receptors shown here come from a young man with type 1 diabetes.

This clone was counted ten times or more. The CDR3 region is CASSQGLAGVIDEQFF. The CDR3 DNA reads as TGCGCCAGCAGCCAAGGACTAGCGGGAGTTATTGATGAGCAGTTCTTC. The chain is built from TRBV4-3 and TRBJ2-1; 12 positions match TRBD2. The J segment lost 8 bases and the V segment lost 1 base, leaving 6 bases of the junction unmatched. CDR3 size: 16 residues. Germline V CDR1 and CDR2: LGHNA, YSLEER.

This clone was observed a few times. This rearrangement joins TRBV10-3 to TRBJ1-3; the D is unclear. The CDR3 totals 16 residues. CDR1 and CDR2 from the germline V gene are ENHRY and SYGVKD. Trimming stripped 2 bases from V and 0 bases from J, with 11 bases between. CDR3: CAISETGSRSGNTIYF. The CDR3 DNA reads TGTGCCATCAGTGAGACTGGGTCCCGCTCTGGAAACACCATATATTTT.

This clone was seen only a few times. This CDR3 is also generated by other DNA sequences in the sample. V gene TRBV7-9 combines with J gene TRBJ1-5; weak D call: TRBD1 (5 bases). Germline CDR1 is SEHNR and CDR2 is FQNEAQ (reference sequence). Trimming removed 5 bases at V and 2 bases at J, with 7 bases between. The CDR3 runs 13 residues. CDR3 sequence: CASSPGRNQPQHF. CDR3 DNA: TGTGCCAGCAGCCCAGGGCGCAATCAGCCCCAGCATTTT.

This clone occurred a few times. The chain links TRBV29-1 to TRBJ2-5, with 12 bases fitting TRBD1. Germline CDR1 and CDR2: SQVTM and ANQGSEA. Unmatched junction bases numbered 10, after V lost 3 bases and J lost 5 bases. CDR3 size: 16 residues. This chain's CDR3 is CSVESARDRGLETQYF. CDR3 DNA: TGCAGCGTTGAGAGCGCCCGGGACAGGGGGCTTGAGACCCAGTACTTC.

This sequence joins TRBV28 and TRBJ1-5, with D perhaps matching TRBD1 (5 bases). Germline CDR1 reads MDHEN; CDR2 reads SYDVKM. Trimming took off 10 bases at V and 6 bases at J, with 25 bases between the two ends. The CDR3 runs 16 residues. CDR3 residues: CAIALSSQGTRQPQHF. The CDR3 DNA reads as TGTGCCATCGCACTAAGCTCCCAGGGAACACGTCAGCCCCAGCATTTT.

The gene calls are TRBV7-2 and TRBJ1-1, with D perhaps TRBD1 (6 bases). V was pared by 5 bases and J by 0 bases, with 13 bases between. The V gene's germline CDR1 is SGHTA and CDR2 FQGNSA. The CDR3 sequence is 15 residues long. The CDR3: CASSPTTGMNTEAFF. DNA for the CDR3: TGTGCCAGCAGCCCAACAACAGGGATGAACACTGAAGCTTTCTTT. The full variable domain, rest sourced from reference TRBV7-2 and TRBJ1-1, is GAGVSQSPSNKVTEKGKDVELRCDPISGHTALYWYRQSLGQGLEFLIYFQGNSAPDKSGLPSDRFSAERTGGSVSTLTIQRTQQEDSAVYLCASSPTTGMNTEAFFGQGTRLTVV.

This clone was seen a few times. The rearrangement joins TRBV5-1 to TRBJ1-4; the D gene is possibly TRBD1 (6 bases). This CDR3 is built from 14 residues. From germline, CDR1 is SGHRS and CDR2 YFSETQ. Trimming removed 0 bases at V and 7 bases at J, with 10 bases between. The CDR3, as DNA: TGCGCCAGCAGCTTGGACAGGGTTTTTGAAAAACTGTTTTTT. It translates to CASSLDRVFEKLFF.

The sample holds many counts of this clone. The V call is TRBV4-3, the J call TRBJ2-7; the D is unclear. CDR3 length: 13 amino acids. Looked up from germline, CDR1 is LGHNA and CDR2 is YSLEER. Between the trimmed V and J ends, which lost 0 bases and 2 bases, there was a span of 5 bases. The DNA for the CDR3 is TGCGCCAGCAGCCAAGAATGGGCCTACGAGCAGTACTTC. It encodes CASSQEWAYEQYF.

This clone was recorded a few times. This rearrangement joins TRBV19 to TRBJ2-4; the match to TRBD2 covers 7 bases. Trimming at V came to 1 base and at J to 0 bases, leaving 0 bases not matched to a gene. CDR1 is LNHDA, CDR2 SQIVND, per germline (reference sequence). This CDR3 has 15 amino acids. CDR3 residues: CASSIGGRAKNIQYF. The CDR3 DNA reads TGTGCCAGTAGTATAGGCGGGAGAGCCAAAAACATTCAGTACTTC.

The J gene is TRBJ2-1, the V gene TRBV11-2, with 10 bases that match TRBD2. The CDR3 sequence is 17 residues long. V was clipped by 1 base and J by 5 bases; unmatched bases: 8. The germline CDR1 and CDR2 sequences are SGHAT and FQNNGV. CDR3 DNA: TGTGCCAGCAGCTTAGCGCGGCTAGCGGGAGTAAACAATGAGCAGTTCTTC. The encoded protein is CASSLARLAGVNNEQFF.

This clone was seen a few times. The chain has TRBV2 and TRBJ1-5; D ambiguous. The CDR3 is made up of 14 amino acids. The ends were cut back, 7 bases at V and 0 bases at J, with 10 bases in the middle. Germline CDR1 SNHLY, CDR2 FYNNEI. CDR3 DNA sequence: TGTGCCAGCACTCGTCTTAATAGCAATCAGCCCCAGCATTTT. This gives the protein CASTRLNSNQPQHF.

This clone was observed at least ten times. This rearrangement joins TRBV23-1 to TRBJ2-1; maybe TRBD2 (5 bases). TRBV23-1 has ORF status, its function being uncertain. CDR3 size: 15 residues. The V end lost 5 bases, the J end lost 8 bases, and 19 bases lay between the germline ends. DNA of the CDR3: TGCGCCAGCAGTTCGTCGGCCGGGGTTGTCGATGAGCAGTTCTTC. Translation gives CASSSSAGVVDEQFF.

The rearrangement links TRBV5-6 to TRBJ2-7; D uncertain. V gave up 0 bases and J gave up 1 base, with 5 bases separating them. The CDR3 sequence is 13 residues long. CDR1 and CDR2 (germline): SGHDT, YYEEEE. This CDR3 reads CASSLGISYEQYF. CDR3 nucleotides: TGTGCCAGCAGCTTGGGCATATCCTACGAGCAGTACTTC.

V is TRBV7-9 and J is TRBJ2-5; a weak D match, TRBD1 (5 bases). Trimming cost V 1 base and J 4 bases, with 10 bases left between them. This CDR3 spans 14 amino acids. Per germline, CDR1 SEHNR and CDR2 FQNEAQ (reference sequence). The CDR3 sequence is CASSLVQGVETQYF. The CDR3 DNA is TGTGCCAGCAGCTTAGTGCAAGGGGTAGAGACCCAGTACTTC.

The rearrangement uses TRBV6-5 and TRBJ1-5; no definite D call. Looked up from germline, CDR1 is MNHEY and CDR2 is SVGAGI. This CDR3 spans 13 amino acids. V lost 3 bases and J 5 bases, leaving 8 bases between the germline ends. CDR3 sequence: CASSYTEDQPQHF. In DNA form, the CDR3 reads TGTGCCAGCAGTTATACCGAAGATCAGCCCCAGCATTTT.

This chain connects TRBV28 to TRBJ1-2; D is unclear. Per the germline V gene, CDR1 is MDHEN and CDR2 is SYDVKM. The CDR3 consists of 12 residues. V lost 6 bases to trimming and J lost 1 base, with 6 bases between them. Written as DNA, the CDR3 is TGTGCCAGCAGCGACCTTAACTATGGCTACACCTTC. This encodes CASSDLNYGYTF.

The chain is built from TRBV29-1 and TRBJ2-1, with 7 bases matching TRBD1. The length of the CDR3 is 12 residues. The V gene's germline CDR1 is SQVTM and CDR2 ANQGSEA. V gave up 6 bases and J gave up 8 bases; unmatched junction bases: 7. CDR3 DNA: TGCAGCGTCGCTATTACAGGGGATGAGCAGTTCTTC. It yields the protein CSVAITGDEQFF.

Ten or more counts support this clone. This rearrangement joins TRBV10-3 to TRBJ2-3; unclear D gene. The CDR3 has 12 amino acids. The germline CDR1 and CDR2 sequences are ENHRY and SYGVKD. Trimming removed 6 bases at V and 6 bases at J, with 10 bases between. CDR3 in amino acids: CAISRKGDTQYF. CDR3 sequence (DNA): TGTGCCATCAGCCGGAAGGGCGATACGCAGTATTTT.

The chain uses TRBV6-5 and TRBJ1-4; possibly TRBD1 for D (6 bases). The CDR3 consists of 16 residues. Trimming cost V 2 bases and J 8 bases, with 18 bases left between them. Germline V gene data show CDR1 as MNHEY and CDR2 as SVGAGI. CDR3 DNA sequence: TGTGCCAGCAGTTACGCCGTACAGGGCGCCGGCGAAAAACTGTTTTTT. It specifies CASSYAVQGAGEKLFF.

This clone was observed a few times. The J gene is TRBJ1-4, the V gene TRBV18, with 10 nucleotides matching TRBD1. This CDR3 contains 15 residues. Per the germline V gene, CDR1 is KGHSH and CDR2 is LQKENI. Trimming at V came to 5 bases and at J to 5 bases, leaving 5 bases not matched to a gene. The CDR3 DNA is TGTGCCAGCTCATCCGACAGGGGGCCAAATGAAAAACTGTTTTTT. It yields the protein CASSSDRGPNEKLFF.

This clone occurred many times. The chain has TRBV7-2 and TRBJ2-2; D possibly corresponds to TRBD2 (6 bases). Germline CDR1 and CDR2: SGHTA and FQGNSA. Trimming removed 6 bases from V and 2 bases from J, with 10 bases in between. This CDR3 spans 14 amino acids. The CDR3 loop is CASSRSGNTGELFF. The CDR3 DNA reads TGTGCCAGCAGTCGTAGCGGAAACACCGGGGAGCTGTTTTTT.

The CDR3 region has the DNA TGTGCCAGCAGCCGGGCTAGCGGGAGGGCGGAGACCCAGTACTTC. Translation: CASSRASGRAETQYF. V and J are TRBV5-4 and TRBJ2-5; 12 bases map to TRBD2. The CDR3 extends over 15 amino acids. Losses at the gene ends were 4 bases for V and 5 bases for J; bases not matched to a gene: 6. Germline assignment: CDR1 SGHNT and CDR2 YYREEE (reference sequence).